This T cell receptor beta chain was recorded in a study of technical replicates of blood from a few donors. The assay was immunoSEQ multiplex PCR, and TCRdb's table has in-frame clones only and misses some. The data contain 85,000 to 100,000 clones, about 96% of them singletons. With 8 bases removed from V and 5 bases from J, the gap between germline ends came to 12 bases. Germline assignment: CDR1 MNHNS and CDR2 SASEGT. This CDR3 has 12 residues. This TCR was recovered from a human donor in good health. Sample: T cells isolated from PBMCs. The chain employs TRBV6-1 and TRBJ2-5, with a tentative D call TRBD2 (6 bases). CDR3 sequence reads: CASQRGRETQYF. The CDR3 coding sequence is TGTGCCAGCCAGAGAGGGAGGGAGACCCAGTACTTC.